The 6 T cell receptor beta chains below were found in one sample sequenced in a study of CD4 and CD8 cells across lung adenocarcinoma regions. TCRdb called the PCR reads again in MiXCR, with one record for every CDR3 protein. Of some 20,000 distinct CDR3 sequences in the sample, approximately 49% were seen once. The source material was CD8+ T cells from the center of a lung tumor. The receptor source for this set is a female donor with lung adenocarcinoma. The CD4 and CD8 labels of this study may be unreliable.

By share, this clonotype ranks as medium-sized. The chain couples TRBV7-2 to TRBJ2-7, with a weak D call TRBD2 (5 bases). V lost 1 base and J lost 12, with 19 bases in between. The CDR3 sequence is 14 residues long. Germline assignment: CDR1 SGHTA and CDR2 FQGNSA. The CDR3 loop reads CASSLVAGPIGGYV. DNA of the CDR3: TGTGCCAGCAGCTTAGTTGCGGGCCCAATAGGAGGGTACGTC.

V gene TRBV6-1 combines with J gene TRBJ2-5; either TRBD1 or TRBD2 may supply D (5 bases each). Between the trimmed V and J ends, which lost 0 bases and 11 bases, there was a span of 19 bases. CDR1 is MNHNS and CDR2 is SASEGT in the germline V gene. The CDR3 sequence is 15 residues long. The CDR3, as DNA: TGTGCCAGCAGTGAAGCTACGGCAGGTCGAGGGGAGCAGTACTTC. This sequence encodes CASSEATAGRGEQYF.

This clonotype was observed a handful of times. This rearrangement joins TRBV6-1 to TRBJ1-6, with a weak D call TRBD1 (6 bases). V lost 5 bases and J lost 7, with 18 bases in between. Germline V gene lookup returns CDR1 MNHNS and CDR2 SASEGT. CDR3 size: 16 residues. CDR3 sequence reads: CASSPKPQGRNSPLHF. CDR3 nucleotides: TGTGCCAGCAGTCCAAAACCACAGGGTCGAAATTCACCCCTCCACTTT.

The sample holds many counts of this clonotype. V usage is TRBV12-3 or TRBV12-4 and J usage is TRBJ1-4, with D uncertain. The CDR3 is 12 amino acids. V was shortened by 0 bases and J by 4 bases, with 0 bases between the two germline ends. CDR3 sequence: CASSLANEKLFF. In DNA form, the CDR3 reads TGTGCCAGCAGTTTAGCTAATGAAAAACTGTTTTTT.

This clonotype was counted many times. This rearrangement joins TRBV4-1 to TRBJ2-7; possible D gene TRBD2, 5 bases. This CDR3 is built from 17 residues. Germline V gene sequence: CDR1 MGHRA, CDR2 YSYEKL. Trimming cost V 1 base and J 0 bases, with 16 bases left between them. Here the CDR3 reads CASSQGSGNPSSYEQYF. CDR3 DNA sequence: TGCGCCAGCAGCCAAGGATCGGGGAATCCTAGCTCCTACGAGCAGTACTTC.

This clonotype was counted ten times or more. The chain is built from TRBV6-4 and TRBJ2-2; no definite D call. CDR3 length equals 15 residues. CDR1 is MRHNA, CDR2 SNTAGT, per germline. Trimming cost V 3 bases and J 0 bases, with 8 bases left between them. CDR3 in amino acids: CASSEGQANTGELFF. The DNA for the CDR3 is TGTGCCAGCAGTGAAGGGCAGGCGAACACCGGGGAGCTGTTTTTT.